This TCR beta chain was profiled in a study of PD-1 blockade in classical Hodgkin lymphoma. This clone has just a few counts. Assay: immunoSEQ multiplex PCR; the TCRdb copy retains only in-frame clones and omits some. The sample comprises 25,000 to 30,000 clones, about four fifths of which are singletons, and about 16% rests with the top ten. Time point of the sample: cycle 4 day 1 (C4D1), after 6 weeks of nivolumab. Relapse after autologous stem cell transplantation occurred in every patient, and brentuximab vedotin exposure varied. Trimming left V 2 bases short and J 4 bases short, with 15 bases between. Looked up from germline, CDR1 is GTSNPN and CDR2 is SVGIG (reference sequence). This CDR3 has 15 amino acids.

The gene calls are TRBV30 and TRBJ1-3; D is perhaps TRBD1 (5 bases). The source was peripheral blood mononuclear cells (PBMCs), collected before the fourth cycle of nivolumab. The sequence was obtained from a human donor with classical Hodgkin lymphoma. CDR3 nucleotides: TGTGCCTGGAGTTTCGTTAGCGGGGCCGGAAACACCATATATTTT. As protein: CAWSFVSGAGNTIYF.